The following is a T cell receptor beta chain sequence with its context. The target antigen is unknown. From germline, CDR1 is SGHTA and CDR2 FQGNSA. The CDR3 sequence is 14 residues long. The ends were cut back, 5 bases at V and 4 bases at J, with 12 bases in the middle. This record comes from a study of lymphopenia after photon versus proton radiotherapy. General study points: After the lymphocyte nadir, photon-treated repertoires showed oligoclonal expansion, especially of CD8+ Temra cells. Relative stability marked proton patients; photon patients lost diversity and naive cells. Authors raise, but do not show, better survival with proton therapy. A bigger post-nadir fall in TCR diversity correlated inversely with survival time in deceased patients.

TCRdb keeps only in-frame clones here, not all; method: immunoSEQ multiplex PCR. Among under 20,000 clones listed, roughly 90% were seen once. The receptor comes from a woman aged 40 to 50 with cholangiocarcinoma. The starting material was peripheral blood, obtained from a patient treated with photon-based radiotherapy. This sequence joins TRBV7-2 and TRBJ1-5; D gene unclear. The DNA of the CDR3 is TGTGCCAGCAGCAGAGCGGACGGTAATCAGCCCCAGCATTTT. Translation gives CASSRADGNQPQHF.